One sample yielded the 11 T cell receptor beta chains listed below, sequenced in a study of blood T cell repertoires in COVID-19. Repertoires were generated with immunoSEQ multiplex PCR, while TCRdb's copy carries only in-frame clones and drops some. The sample consists of some 290,000 clones, around 81% of them appearing once. The specimen sequenced was peripheral blood. These receptor sequences come from an older woman with active or convalescent COVID-19.

The chain recombines TRBV18 with TRBJ1-6; D remains ambiguous. V lost 0 bases and J 10 bases, leaving 7 bases between the germline ends. Germline V gene sequence: CDR1 KGHSH, CDR2 LQKENI. The CDR3 is made up of 13 amino acids. CDR3 sequence (DNA): TGTGCCAGCTCACCACCTGGCGGATCACCCCTCCACTTT. Translating it yields CASSPPGGSPLHF.

This chain links TRBV12-3 or TRBV12-4 with TRBJ1-1, with D possibly TRBD1 on 6 matching bases. Trimming stripped 8 bases from V and 6 bases from J, with 16 bases between. The CDR3 contains 13 residues. The CDR3 loop is CASHLGGPAEAFF. The CDR3 DNA sequence: TGTGCCAGCCACTTGGGGGGGCCGGCTGAAGCTTTCTTT.

The chain couples TRBV7-3 to TRBJ2-2; the match to TRBD2 covers 8 bases. Per germline, CDR1 SGHTA and CDR2 FQGTGA. The CDR3 contains 15 residues. Unmatched junction bases numbered 3, after V lost 1 base and J lost 5 bases. As DNA, the CDR3 is TGTGCCAGCAGCTTAAACCCGGGAGGGACCGGGGAGCTGTTTTTT. Translation: CASSLNPGGTGELFF.

The chain employs TRBV7-8 and TRBJ1-3; 8 nucleotides match TRBD1. The CDR3 runs to 15 residues. J was trimmed by 4 bases and V by 1 base; bases with no gene match: 3. Per the germline V gene, CDR1 is SGHVS and CDR2 is FQNEAQ. The CDR3 DNA reads as TGTGCCAGCAGCTTAGGACAGGGGAGGGGAAACACCATATATTTT. Protein: CASSLGQGRGNTIYF.

This sequence joins TRBV5-1 and TRBJ2-7; the D gene is possibly TRBD1 (6 bases). Germline V lookup: CDR1 SGHRS, CDR2 YFSETQ. CDR3 size: 15 residues. V lost 2 bases and J lost 3, with 15 bases in between. The CDR3 sequence: CASSFEQGAVYEQYF. The CDR3 bases are TGCGCCAGCAGCTTCGAACAGGGCGCCGTCTACGAGCAGTACTTC.

The rearrangement uses TRBV5-1 and TRBJ2-1, with TRBD1 matching 9 bases. Germline CDR1 reads SGHRS; CDR2 reads YFSETQ. V lost 4 bases to trimming and J lost 0 bases; unmatched junction nucleotides: 2. CDR3 size: 15 residues. The CDR3 here is CASSGTGTSYNEQFF. The CDR3 bases are TGCGCCAGCAGCGGGACAGGGACCTCCTACAATGAGCAGTTCTTC.

The chain joins TRBV19 to TRBJ1-2; D not resolved. This CDR3 is 11 amino acids long. V dropped 7 bases and J dropped 8 bases, with 11 bases sitting between them. Germline assignment: CDR1 LNHDA and CDR2 SQIVND (reference sequence). CDR3 in DNA: TGTGCCAGTACCGGGAGTAAAGGCTACACCTTC. Encoded protein: CASTGSKGYTF.

V and J are TRBV7-8 and TRBJ2-3, with 12 bases lining up with TRBD2. The CDR3 covers 18 residues. Germline loops: CDR1 SGHVS, CDR2 FQNEAQ. J gave up 0 bases and V 4 bases, and 8 bases lay outside the gene matches. The CDR3 DNA follows: TGTGCCAGCAGCTGGGAGACTAGCGGGGGAATAAGCACAGATACGCAGTATTTT. This encodes CASSWETSGGISTDTQYF.

The CDR3, as DNA: TGTGCCACCAGTCGGGAGGCTGAAAACACTGAAGCTTTCTTT. Amino acid sequence: CATSREAENTEAFF. The chain carries TRBV15 and TRBJ1-1; no clear D gene. V was shortened by 6 bases and J by 2 bases, with 13 bases between the two germline ends. Germline lookup yields CDR1 LNHNV and CDR2 YYDKDF (reference sequence). The CDR3 contains 14 residues.

This clone was counted only a few times. J is TRBJ2-2 and V is TRBV13; 9 bases line up with TRBD1. V trimming: 3 bases; J trimming: 6 bases; junction bases outside the gene matches: 5. CDR3 length: 15 amino acids. Germline V gene sequence: CDR1 PRHDT, CDR2 FYEKMQ (reference sequence). CDR3 bases: TGTGCCAGCAGCTTCCGGGACAGGGTTCCCGGGGAGCTGTTTTTT. Protein: CASSFRDRVPGELFF.

This clone was detected only a few times. The rearrangement joins TRBV5-6 to TRBJ2-7; 7 bases map to TRBD1. The V and J ends lost 4 bases and 4 bases, in that order; junction bases with no gene match: 8. CDR3 size: 14 residues. The germline gives CDR1 SGHDT, CDR2 YYEEEE. The CDR3 spells CASSRDSQPYEQYF. DNA of the CDR3: TGTGCCAGCAGCCGGGACAGCCAACCTTACGAGCAGTACTTC.